The 7 T cell receptor beta chains given below trace back to one sample, sequenced in a study of lymphopenia after photon versus proton radiotherapy. Data came from immunoSEQ multiplex PCR; TCRdb stores just in-frame clones and leaves some out. The table shows 65,000 to 90,000 clones, with about 90% occurring only once. This material consisted of peripheral blood, taken from a patient treated with photon-based radiotherapy. The receptors derive from a woman aged 40 to 55 with cholangiocarcinoma.

V and J are TRBV18 and TRBJ2-5; D not resolved. Germline CDR1 KGHSH, CDR2 LQKENI. CDR3 length: 14 amino acids. V lost 2 bases to trimming and J lost 4 bases, with 11 bases between them. The CDR3 sequence is CASSPREQSETQYF. Here the CDR3 DNA reads TGTGCCAGCTCACCAAGGGAACAATCAGAGACCCAGTACTTC. Full variable domain (outside the CDR3, taken from reference TRBV18 and TRBJ2-5): NAGVMQNPRHLVRRRGQEARLRCSPMKGHSHVYWYRQLPEEGLKFMVYLQKENIIDESGMPKERFSAEFPKEGPSILRIQQVVRGDSAAYFCASSPREQSETQYFGPGTRLLVL.

The V gene is TRBV7-8, the J gene TRBJ1-4; 7 positions agree with TRBD1. The trim removed 7 bases at V and 7 bases at J, leaving 9 bases unmatched. CDR1 is SGHVS and CDR2 is FQNEAQ in the germline V gene. This CDR3 region has 14 residues. CDR3 amino acids: CASIGDRKREKLFF. CDR3 sequence (DNA): TGTGCCAGCATCGGGGACAGAAAACGTGAAAAACTGTTTTTT.

This clone has a handful of counts. This chain connects TRBV19 to TRBJ1-5; D might be TRBD1 (6 bases). CDR1 and CDR2 from the germline V gene are LNHDA and SQIVND (reference sequence). The CDR3 consists of 12 residues. Trimming took off 7 bases at V and 4 bases at J, with 8 bases between the two ends. The CDR3 nucleotides read TGTGCCAGTACCACAGGGAATCAGCCCCAGCATTTT. Protein sequence: CASTTGNQPQHF.

The V call is TRBV30, the J call TRBJ1-2, with D possibly TRBD1 on 5 matching bases. Trimming removed 3 bases at V and 8 bases at J, with 22 bases between. Germline-derived CDR1 and CDR2 are GTSNPN and SVGIG (reference sequence). The CDR3 extends over 15 amino acids. The CDR3 DNA sequence: TGTGCCTGGAGGCCCGGGGGGAACTGGGCGTGGGGCTACACCTTC. Amino acids: CAWRPGGNWAWGYTF.

The V gene is TRBV28, the J gene TRBJ1-2; D call uncertain. Per the germline V gene, CDR1 is MDHEN and CDR2 is SYDVKM. With 8 bases removed from V and 7 bases from J, the gap between germline ends came to 11 bases. CDR3 length: 11 residues. In nucleotides, the CDR3 is TGTGCCAGCCTGGAGAGGGTTGGCTACACCTTC. It translates to CASLERVGYTF.

The rearrangement uses TRBV7-2 and TRBJ1-3, with D possibly TRBD1 on 5 matching bases. Germline V CDR1 and CDR2: SGHTA, FQGNSA. CDR3 length equals 16 residues. With 1 base removed from V and 2 bases from J, the gap between germline ends came to 12 bases. The CDR3 sequence is CASSLVGRVTGNTIYF. The CDR3 DNA sequence: TGTGCCAGCAGCTTAGTTGGCAGGGTAACTGGAAACACCATATATTTT.

The V call is TRBV30, the J call TRBJ2-7; unclear D gene. CDR3 size: 13 residues. The ends were cut back, 3 bases at V and 4 bases at J, with 13 bases in the middle. CDR1 GTSNPN and CDR2 SVGIG come from the germline V gene (reference sequence). This chain's CDR3 is CAWSLGGVYEQYF. The CDR3 DNA sequence: TGTGCCTGGAGCCTTGGTGGGGTTTACGAGCAGTACTTC. The complete variable domain, with remaining parts taken from reference TRBV30 and TRBJ2-7, reads SQTIHQWPATLVQPVGSPLSLECTVEGTSNPNLYWYRQAAGRGLQLLFYSVGIGQISSEVPQNLSASRPQDRQFILSSKKLLLSDSGFYLCAWSLGGVYEQYFGPGTRLTVT.